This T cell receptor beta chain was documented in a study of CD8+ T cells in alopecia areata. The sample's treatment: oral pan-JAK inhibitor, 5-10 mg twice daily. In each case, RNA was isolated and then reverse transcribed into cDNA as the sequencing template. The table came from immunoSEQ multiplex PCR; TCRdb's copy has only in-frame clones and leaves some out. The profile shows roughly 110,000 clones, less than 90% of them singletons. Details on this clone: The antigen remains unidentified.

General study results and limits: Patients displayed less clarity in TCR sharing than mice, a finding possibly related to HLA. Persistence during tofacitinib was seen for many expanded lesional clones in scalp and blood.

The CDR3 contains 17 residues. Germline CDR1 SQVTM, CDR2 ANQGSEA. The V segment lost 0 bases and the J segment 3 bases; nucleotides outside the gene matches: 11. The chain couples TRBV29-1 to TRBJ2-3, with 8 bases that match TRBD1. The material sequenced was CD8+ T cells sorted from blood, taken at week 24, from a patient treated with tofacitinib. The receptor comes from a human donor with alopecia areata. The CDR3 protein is CSVEDSRWTGRTDTQYF. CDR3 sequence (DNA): TGCAGCGTTGAAGATTCCCGATGGACAGGGAGAACAGATACGCAGTATTTT.